The 32 T cell receptor beta chains in this list originate from one sample, sequenced in a study of blood T cell repertoires in COVID-19. Libraries were prepared by immunoSEQ multiplex PCR; TCRdb keeps only in-frame clonotypes and omits some of them. The table records around 200,000 clones, about 85% of them present only once. Sequencing used PBMCs or T cells enriched from blood (not recorded which). The origin of the receptors is a woman in her thirties who had recovered from COVID-19.

The V and J genes are TRBV5-1 and TRBJ2-7; D perhaps matches TRBD1 (6 bases). CDR1 is SGHRS, CDR2 YFSETQ, per germline. The CDR3 is 13 residues long. Trimming pared 1 base from V and 5 bases from J, leaving 10 bases between. The CDR3 loop reads CASSLTGRHEQYF. The CDR3 coding sequence is TGCGCCAGCAGCTTGACAGGGCGACACGAGCAGTACTTC.

The table lists this clone with a count of one. This chain joins TRBV18 and TRBJ1-2; TRBD1 might be the D (5 bases). CDR3 length equals 14 residues. The ends were cut back, 0 bases at V and 5 bases at J, with 10 bases in the middle. Germline V gene lookup returns CDR1 KGHSH and CDR2 LQKENI. As DNA, the CDR3 is TGTGCCAGCTCACCACCGCCAGGGCGGTATGGCTACACCTTC. It codes for CASSPPPGRYGYTF.

The chain employs TRBV6-2 or TRBV6-3 and TRBJ1-2, with TRBD1 matching over 7 bases. Looked up from germline, CDR1 is MNHEY and CDR2 is SVGEGT. Trimming removed 5 bases from V and 4 bases from J; junction bases left unmatched: 1. The CDR3 runs to 12 residues. The DNA of the CDR3 is TGTGCCAGCAGTGGGGACAGCTATGGCTACACCTTC. It encodes CASSGDSYGYTF.

This chain uses TRBV6-4 with TRBJ2-2; D ambiguous. V was cut by 3 bases and J by 1 base, with 6 bases left in between. Germline V lookup: CDR1 MRHNA, CDR2 SNTAGT. There are 14 residues in the CDR3. As DNA, the CDR3 is TGTGCCAGCAGTGAAGAGGTGAACACCGGGGAGCTGTTTTTT. Its translation: CASSEEVNTGELFF.

The CDR3 sequence is CASSISNTEAFF. The CDR3 DNA follows: TGTGCCAGCAGTATCTCGAACACTGAAGCTTTCTTT. The chain carries TRBV25-1 and TRBJ1-1; D uncertain. V was pared by 5 bases and J by 1 base, with 5 bases between. The CDR3 totals 12 residues. CDR1 is MGHDK, CDR2 SYGVNS, per germline. Variable domain in full (rest from reference TRBV25-1 and TRBJ1-1): EADIYQTPRYLVIGTGKKITLECSQTMGHDKMYWYQQDPGMELHLIHYSYGVNSTEKGDLSSESTVSRIRTEHFPLTLESARPSHTSQYLCASSISNTEAFFGQGTRLTVV.

This rearrangement joins TRBV13 to TRBJ1-1; the D is unclear. Trimming removed 5 bases from V and 2 bases from J, with 12 bases in between. Germline CDR1 is PRHDT and CDR2 is FYEKMQ (reference sequence). The CDR3 length is 14 residues. The CDR3 protein is CASSAPTSNTEAFF. DNA of the CDR3: TGTGCCAGCAGCGCCCCCACTTCAAACACTGAAGCTTTCTTT. The variable domain in full, with the rest retrieved from reference TRBV13 and TRBJ1-1, is AAGVIQSPRHLIKEKRETATLKCYPIPRHDTVYWYQQGPGQDPQFLISFYEKMQSDKGSIPDRFSAQQFSDYHSELNMSSLELGDSALYFCASSAPTSNTEAFFGQGTRLTVV.

The rearrangement links TRBV5-1 to TRBJ1-1; TRBD1 matches at 10 bases. The germline V gene has CDR1 SGHRS and CDR2 YFSETQ. V dropped 0 bases and J dropped 2; count of bases not matched to a gene: 4. This CDR3 region has 16 residues. The CDR3 region has the DNA TGCGCCAGCAGCTTGGAAGGGACAGGGGCTAACACTGAAGCTTTCTTT. This translates into CASSLEGTGANTEAFF.

J is TRBJ1-6 and V is TRBV3-1 (or the pseudogene TRBV3-2), with 8 bases identical to TRBD1. J gave up 7 bases and V 4 bases, and 18 bases lay outside the gene matches. Germline assignment: CDR1 LGHDT and CDR2 YNNKEL (reference sequence). The CDR3 has 19 residues. This CDR3 is CASSRRNEGGQGGNSPLHF. CDR3 sequence (DNA): TGTGCCAGCAGCCGAAGAAACGAAGGTGGACAGGGTGGGAATTCACCCCTCCACTTT.

This clone appeared a single time. The rearrangement links TRBV5-4 to TRBJ2-7, with TRBD1 identical over 7 bases. CDR1 is SGHNT and CDR2 is YYREEE in the germline V gene (reference sequence). J lost 3 bases, V lost 4 bases, and 4 bases had no gene match. The CDR3 loop spans 13 amino acids. For the CDR3, the DNA is TGTGCCAGCAGCGAGGGACAGCACTACGAGCAGTACTTC. Its protein product is CASSEGQHYEQYF.

The chain carries TRBV7-8 and TRBJ1-1; D not certain. The CDR3 runs to 14 residues. The V end lost 5 bases, the J end lost 3 bases, and 13 bases lay between the germline ends. Germline CDR1 reads SGHVS; CDR2 reads FQNEAQ. DNA of the CDR3: TGTGCCAGCAGCCCCCCCCATCAGGACACTGAAGCTTTCTTT. Protein sequence: CASSPPHQDTEAFF.

This clone showed up just once. This chain links TRBV14 with TRBJ2-4, with D hard to call. V lost 4 bases and J lost 0, with 4 bases in between. Germline lookup yields CDR1 SGHDN and CDR2 FVKESK. There are 13 residues in the CDR3. CDR3 loop: CASSPVAKNIQYF. CDR3 DNA: TGTGCCAGCAGCCCAGTAGCCAAAAACATTCAGTACTTC.

The chain uses TRBV7-8 and TRBJ1-3, with D possibly being TRBD1 (5 bases). Germline loops: CDR1 SGHVS, CDR2 FQNEAQ. The CDR3 covers 16 residues. V lost 2 bases, J lost 5 bases, and 16 bases lay in between. The CDR3 DNA is TGTGCCAGCAGCTTACAGACAGTTAATCTCAGAAACACCATATATTTT. It specifies CASSLQTVNLRNTIYF.

This chain joins TRBV5-4 and TRBJ2-7; 9 bases agree with TRBD2. Germline V lookup: CDR1 SGHNT, CDR2 YYREEE (reference sequence). This CDR3 has 13 residues. Losses at the gene ends were 5 bases for V and 2 bases for J; bases not matched to a gene: 2. The CDR3 spells CASSSGGPYEQYF. The DNA for the CDR3 is TGTGCCAGCAGTAGCGGGGGACCCTACGAGCAGTACTTC.

The J gene is TRBJ2-3, the V gene TRBV19; 10 positions agree with TRBD2. The J segment lost 5 bases and the V segment lost 3 bases, leaving 2 bases of the junction unmatched. Germline V gene lookup returns CDR1 LNHDA and CDR2 SQIVND (reference sequence). The CDR3 runs 14 residues. CDR3 sequence reads: CASSISGGIDTQYF. The CDR3 bases are TGTGCCAGTAGTATTAGCGGGGGGATAGATACGCAGTATTTT.

The CDR3 protein is CASSQNPLGGRYTF. The CDR3 DNA is TGCGCCAGCAGCCAAAACCCACTCGGCGGGCGCTACACCTTC. V usage is TRBV4-1 and J usage is TRBJ1-2, with D unclear. V lost 2 bases and J lost 9, with 16 bases in between. This CDR3 is 14 amino acids long. Germline CDR1 MGHRA, CDR2 YSYEKL.

The rearrangement links TRBV13 to TRBJ2-3; 12 nucleotides agree with TRBD2. The CDR3 is made up of 16 amino acids. V trimming: 5 bases; J trimming: 2 bases; junction bases outside the gene matches: 5. Germline V lookup: CDR1 PRHDT, CDR2 FYEKMQ (reference sequence). The CDR3 loop reads CASSALAGGLTDTQYF. CDR3 bases: TGTGCCAGCAGCGCCCTAGCGGGGGGGCTCACAGATACGCAGTATTTT.

This chain joins TRBV24-1 and TRBJ1-2; no reliable D call. This CDR3 comprises 16 residues. Germline values: CDR1 KGHDR, CDR2 SFDVKD. Trimming removed 3 bases at V and 8 bases at J, with 21 bases between. DNA of the CDR3: TGTGCCACCAGTGATGGCGACAACTCGGGAATACGCGGCTACACCTTC. Translation gives CATSDGDNSGIRGYTF.

This clone came up many times. The genes are TRBV25-1 and TRBJ2-5; D perhaps matches TRBD2 (6 bases). CDR3 length equals 14 residues. Trimming shortened V by 4 bases and J by 5 bases, and 14 bases separated the two germline ends. CDR1 is MGHDK and CDR2 is SYGVNS in the germline V gene. The CDR3 is CASSGVKGLETQYF. Written as DNA, the CDR3 is TGTGCCAGCAGTGGGGTCAAGGGACTGGAGACCCAGTACTTC.

The sample holds a few counts of this clone. V is TRBV7-9 and J is TRBJ1-2; no definite D call. The V end was cut by 1 base, the J end by 5 bases, with 8 bases between. This CDR3 has 13 residues. Germline CDR1 and CDR2: SEHNR and FQNEAQ (reference sequence). CDR3 region: CASSLDTGYGYTF. In DNA, the CDR3 is TGTGCCAGCAGCTTAGACACGGGGTATGGCTACACCTTC.

The chain joins TRBV19 to TRBJ2-1; TRBD2 matches at 10 bases. Germline V gene sequence: CDR1 LNHDA, CDR2 SQIVND (reference sequence). The CDR3 spans 17 residues. Germline trimming cut 0 bases from V and 2 bases from J; bases unmatched to any gene: 4. The CDR3 loop is CASSIDLSGGAYNEQFF. CDR3 DNA: TGTGCCAGTAGTATAGACCTGAGCGGGGGGGCCTACAATGAGCAGTTCTTC.

This chain joins TRBV5-1 and TRBJ1-2, with 8 bases aligning to TRBD1. J lost 5 bases, V lost 4 bases, and 7 bases had no gene match. CDR3 length: 14 amino acids. CDR1 and CDR2 (germline): SGHRS, YFSETQ. As DNA, the CDR3 is TGCGCCAGCAGCATCGAGGACAGGGTGTATGGCTACACCTTC. This gives the protein CASSIEDRVYGYTF.

V and J are TRBV3-1 (or the pseudogene TRBV3-2) and TRBJ1-6; the D is unclear. Germline V CDR1 and CDR2: LGHDT, YNNKEL (reference sequence). This CDR3 contains 16 residues. V was cut by 1 base and J by 2 bases, with 9 bases left in between. DNA of the CDR3: TGTGCCAGCAGCCAAGTGGCAAGTACCTATAATTCACCCCTCCACTTT. Amino acids: CASSQVASTYNSPLHF.

The chain recombines TRBV5-1 with TRBJ2-1; 7 bases match TRBD1. Trimming removed 2 bases from V and 5 bases from J; junction bases left unmatched: 13. This CDR3 region has 17 residues. Germline values: CDR1 SGHRS, CDR2 YFSETQ. CDR3 residues: CASSFTSGGGSDNEQFF. DNA for the CDR3: TGCGCCAGCAGCTTCACCTCAGGGGGTGGTAGCGACAATGAGCAGTTCTTC. The full variable domain, in which reference TRBV5-1 and TRBJ2-1 provide the parts outside the CDR3, is KAGVTQTPRYLIKTRGQQVTLSCSPISGHRSVSWYQQTPGQGLQFLFEYFSETQRNKGNFPGRFSGRQFSNSRSEMNVSTLELGDSALYLCASSFTSGGGSDNEQFFGPGTRLTVL.

CDR3 sequence (DNA): TGCGCCAGCAGTCCCCGGGTTGGCGACACCGGGGAGCTGTTTTTT. It is translated as CASSPRVGDTGELFF. This chain joins TRBV5-1 and TRBJ2-2; D is uncertain. Germline V gene data show CDR1 as SGHRS and CDR2 as YFSETQ. The CDR3 has 15 amino acids. V was trimmed by 5 bases and J by 3 bases, leaving 14 bases between them.

The genes are TRBV28 and TRBJ2-5; 13 nucleotides agree with TRBD2. The J segment lost 4 bases and the V segment lost 7 bases, leaving 6 bases of the junction unmatched. The CDR3 sequence is 15 residues long. Germline V gives CDR1 MDHEN, CDR2 SYDVKM. The CDR3 bases are TGTGCCAGCACCGCGACTAGCGGGGGGATAGAGACCCAGTACTTC. It is translated as CASTATSGGIETQYF.

The rearrangement uses TRBV2 and TRBJ2-3, with D possibly TRBD2 on 6 matching bases. The germline CDR1 and CDR2 sequences are SNHLY and FYNNEI. The CDR3 loop spans 14 amino acids. V was clipped by 11 bases and J by 4 bases, with 19 bases between them. CDR3 in amino acids: CALLMGGAADTQYF. In nucleotides, the CDR3 is TGTGCCCTCCTTATGGGCGGGGCCGCAGATACGCAGTATTTT.

V is TRBV7-2 and J is TRBJ1-6; 10 bases agree with TRBD1. The CDR3 length is 16 residues. The germline CDR1 and CDR2 sequences are SGHTA and FQGNSA. With V trimmed by 3 bases and J by 4 bases, 3 bases remained unmatched. The DNA for the CDR3 is TGTGCCAGCAGCTTTACGGGACAGGGGTATAATTCACCCCTCCACTTT. Protein sequence: CASSFTGQGYNSPLHF. The full variable domain, completed using reference TRBV7-2 and TRBJ1-6, is GAGVSQSPSNKVTEKGKDVELRCDPISGHTALYWYRQSLGQGLEFLIYFQGNSAPDKSGLPSDRFSAERTGGSVSTLTIQRTQQEDSAVYLCASSFTGQGYNSPLHFGNGTRLTVT.

This clone was seen only once. V usage is TRBV28 and J usage is TRBJ2-7, with a possible D match to TRBD2 (7 bases). V lost 3 bases and J lost 6, with 15 bases in between. CDR3 length: 14 residues. CDR1 and CDR2 from the germline V gene are MDHEN and SYDVKM. This CDR3 reads CASSLAGEGGEQYF. CDR3 DNA sequence: TGTGCCAGCAGTTTGGCAGGGGAGGGAGGCGAGCAGTACTTC.

V gene TRBV6-2 or TRBV6-3 combines with J gene TRBJ2-3; TRBD2 aligns across 7 bases. CDR3 length equals 17 residues. Per germline, CDR1 MNHEY and CDR2 SVGEGT. With 4 bases clipped from V and 4 bases from J, the junction kept 14 bases outside the gene matches. CDR3 protein: CASSWEYLAAPPDTQYF. The CDR3 nucleotides read TGTGCCAGCAGTTGGGAATACCTAGCGGCCCCCCCAGATACGCAGTATTTT.

This clone appeared once. The chain combines TRBV3-1 (or the pseudogene TRBV3-2) with TRBJ2-2, with a tentative D call TRBD2 (6 bases). The germline V and J ends were trimmed by 1 base and 9 bases, with 15 bases remaining between them. This CDR3 has 15 residues. Germline CDR1 and CDR2: LGHDT and YNNKEL (reference sequence). The CDR3 sequence: CASSQGIWDLRELFF. CDR3 sequence (DNA): TGTGCCAGCAGCCAAGGGATCTGGGACTTGCGGGAGCTGTTTTTT.

This sequence joins TRBV4-3 and TRBJ1-2; D might be TRBD1 (5 bases). The CDR3 totals 16 residues. Trimming cost V 3 bases and J 5 bases, with 19 bases left between them. Germline V gene lookup returns CDR1 LGHNA and CDR2 YSLEER. Here the CDR3 reads CASSQTRQPMKYGYTF. DNA of the CDR3: TGCGCCAGCAGCCAGACCAGACAGCCCATGAAATATGGCTACACCTTC.

The V gene is TRBV6-5, the J gene TRBJ1-2, with TRBD1 identical over 7 bases. CDR1 is MNHEY, CDR2 SVGAGI, per germline. The V segment lost 5 bases and the J segment 6 bases; nucleotides outside the gene matches: 9. The CDR3 runs to 14 residues. The CDR3 region is CASSTTTGKHGYTF. The CDR3 region has the DNA TGTGCCAGCAGTACAACGACAGGGAAACATGGCTACACCTTC.